This T cell receptor (beta chain) came from a study of blood T cell repertoires in COVID-19 (TCRdb year 2020). Study-level background: Collaborator samples came from the United States, Italy and Spain and covered acute and convalescent phases of COVID-19. The prospective study material was composed of cDNA or gDNA derived from T cells, B-cell-depleted T cells, or PBMCs. Deeply sampled blood TCRbeta repertoires from subjects exposed to, actively infected with, or recovered from COVID-19 were included in the dataset. The repertoires were released in a freely available public database intended as a resource for research on the immune response to SARS-CoV-2. The samples were drawn from two sources: the first 160 participants of the ongoing ImmuneRACE study, and 1,254 subjects contributed by 6 global collaborators. The sample metadata nearly always contained a de-identified subject ID, COVID-19 status, age in years and sex. Where available, HLA class I and class II types were taken from metadata supplied by the sample provider and were not determined by assay-based typing. Broader findings and caveats from the paper: The quantity of clinical and demographic metadata differed by source and by participant and was supplied without curation.

In the prospective study, participants were roughly 18 to 95 years old, resided in under 30 geographic areas of the United States, and were enrolled through a virtual design. To assign participants to cohorts, the prospective study relied on clinical history that participants themselves reported in a screening survey and a study questionnaire. Recovered participants in ImmuneRACE Cohort 3 were defined as having two consecutive negative NP/OP PCR tests, clearance from a healthcare professional, or resolution of symptoms. In the prospective study, mobile phlebotomists collected whole blood, serum and a nasopharyngeal or oropharyngeal swab from each participant. Additional blood draws and questionnaires over an approximately 2-month period could optionally be provided by prospective study participants. Before DNA extraction, prospective study blood samples were shipped either frozen or at room temperature.

TCRbeta CDR3 regions were amplified from genomic DNA using the immunoSEQ Assay, a bias-controlled multiplex PCR. The original pipeline was this. The number of nucleated cells in each sample was estimated from the amplification of reference gene primers within the assay. Sequence reads were collapsed and filtered to measure the absolute abundance of every unique TCRbeta CDR3 rearrangement. For each sample, productive Simpson clonality was calculated as the square root of Simpson's diversity index across productive rearrangements. TCRdb's version of the immuneACCESS table is confined to in-frame rearrangements and falls short of the full clone set. An unresolved V gene accounts for under half of the shortfall where checked; the remainder is of unknown origin. V and J calls and clone size come straight from that table; D and trimming were deduced from the DNA. This sample is represented by about 46,000 clones; about 86% of them were singletons. Clones ranked in the top ten supply approximately 3.1% of the sample.

Notes on this clone: Which antigen it targets is not known. No much larger clone is present one base from it, and per-base qualities are unavailable.

The sample taken for sequencing was PBMCs or T cells enriched from blood (not recorded which). The TCR sequence derives from a woman in her forties or fifties who had recovered from COVID-19.

The CDR3 reads as follows: CASSQALLAGAYTQYF. The DNA is TGTGCCAGCAGCCAAGCCTTACTAGCGGGAGCCTATACGCAGTATTTT. This sequence uses TRBV3-1 (or the pseudogene TRBV3-2) and TRBJ2-3; 11 central nucleotides agree with TRBD2. From a lookup of the germline V gene (reference sequence), CDR1 and CDR2 are LGHDT and YNNKEL. The CDR3 goes from the cysteine to the phenylalanine over 16 residues. The sequence is cut down to CDR3 DNA, 48 bases in frame from base 1. V trim: 1 base; J trim: 7 bases; unmatched bases: 7.